What follows is one T cell receptor beta chain and its context. Its antigen is still unknown. This entry belongs to a study of vaccination and CD4 T cells after COVID-19. CDR1 is WNHNN, CDR2 SYGVQD, per germline (reference sequence). The CDR3 length is 15 residues. Trimming cost V 2 bases and J 8 bases; bases outside gene matches: 7. Indicated treatment: roughly 10-day PBMC culture with coronavirus spike peptide pools or control peptides (ViraFEST assay). Researchers used the Oncomine TCR Beta short-read assay to sequence DNA from cultured CD4+ T cells. One entry per CDR3 protein results from TCRdb running MiXCR on the PCR reads. There are some 17,000 distinct CDR3 sequences in the sample; roughly 60% occur only once, and 9.5% to 13% lies in the top ten.

The rearrangement joins TRBV10-1 to TRBJ2-3; 10 positions match TRBD2. The sequencing input was CD4+ T cells from blood, cultured in vitro. The TCR originated in a human donor who had recovered from COVID-19. CDR3 region: CASSERSSGGGTQYF. DNA of the CDR3: TGCGCCAGCAGTGAGAGGTCTAGCGGGGGAGGTACGCAGTATTTT.